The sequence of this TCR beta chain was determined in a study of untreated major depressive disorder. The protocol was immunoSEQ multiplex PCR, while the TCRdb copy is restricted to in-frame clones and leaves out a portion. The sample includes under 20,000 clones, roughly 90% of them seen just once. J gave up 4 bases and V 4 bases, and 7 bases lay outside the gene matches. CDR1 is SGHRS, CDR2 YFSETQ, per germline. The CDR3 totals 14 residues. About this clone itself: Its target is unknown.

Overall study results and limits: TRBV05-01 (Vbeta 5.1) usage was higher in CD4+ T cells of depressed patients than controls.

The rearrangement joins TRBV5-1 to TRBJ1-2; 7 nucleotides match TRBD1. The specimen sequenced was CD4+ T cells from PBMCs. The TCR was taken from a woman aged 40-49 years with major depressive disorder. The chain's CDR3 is CASSLSGTAYGYTF. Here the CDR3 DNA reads TGCGCCAGCAGCCTATCCGGGACAGCCTATGGCTACACCTTC.